This section outlines one T cell receptor (beta chain) sequence together with its context. There is no known antigen for this receptor. Nothing much larger sits one base from this clone, and base qualities are not available. The collaborating institutions used their own protocols to collect whole blood in K2EDTA tubes. For TCRbeta analysis, collaborators shipped samples as frozen whole blood, isolated PBMCs, or DNA extracted from either of those sample types. The immunoSEQ Assay, a bias-controlled multiplex PCR, was used to amplify TCRbeta CDR3 regions from genomic DNA. Under the source paper's analysis protocol: The number of nucleated cells in each sample was estimated by amplification of reference gene primers within the assay. To quantify the absolute abundance of each unique TCRbeta CDR3 rearrangement, sequence reads were collapsed and filtered. Productive Simpson clonality was computed per sample as the square root of Simpson's diversity index over productive rearrangements. The immuneACCESS repertoire file appears here via TCRdb, limited to in-frame rearrangements. These files lack a portion of the clones; in checked studies, under half of the deficit traces to unresolved V genes, and the cause of the others is not known. From that table come the V and J calls and clone size; the DNA was used to work out D and trimming. The sample table records 210,000 or so clones; roughly 82% of these occur just once. More than 10% of the sample rests with the top ten.

This sample stems from a study of blood T cell repertoires in COVID-19 (TCRdb year 2020). About the study as a whole: Samples from collaborators originated in the United States, Italy and Spain and spanned both the acute and convalescent phases of COVID-19. Samples were obtained from the ongoing ImmuneRACE study (first 160 participants) and from 1,254 subjects provided by 6 global collaborators. The repertoires were released in a freely available public database intended as a resource for research on the immune response to SARS-CoV-2. Where HLA class I and class II types were available, the types were taken from metadata supplied by the sample provider, not from assay-based typing. The sample metadata nearly always contained a de-identified subject ID, COVID-19 status, age in years and sex. The material from the prospective study consisted of cDNA or gDNA derived from T cells, B-cell-depleted T cells, or PBMCs. The dataset comprised deeply sampled blood TCRbeta repertoires from subjects exposed to, actively infected with, or recovered from COVID-19. General conclusions and limits of the study: The amount of clinical and demographic metadata varied by source and participant and was provided uncurated.

The TCR comes from a middle-aged woman with acute or convalescent COVID-19. The sequenced material came from peripheral blood.

The CDR3 region has the sequence CASSIGLAALLSSYNEQFF. In nucleotide form, the sequence is TGTGCCAGTAGTATAGGTCTAGCGGCCTTACTTAGCTCCTACAATGAGCAGTTCTTC. This chain is built from TRBV19 and TRBJ2-1, and 7 junction bases match TRBD2. The CDR3 has 19 amino acids, counting the end cysteine and phenylalanine. The CDR3 DNA has 57 bases and is translated from base 1. Ends trimmed: V by 1 base, J by 0 bases; bases unmatched to a gene: 12. CDR1 and CDR2 are drawn from the germline V gene (reference sequence): LNHDA, SQIVND.